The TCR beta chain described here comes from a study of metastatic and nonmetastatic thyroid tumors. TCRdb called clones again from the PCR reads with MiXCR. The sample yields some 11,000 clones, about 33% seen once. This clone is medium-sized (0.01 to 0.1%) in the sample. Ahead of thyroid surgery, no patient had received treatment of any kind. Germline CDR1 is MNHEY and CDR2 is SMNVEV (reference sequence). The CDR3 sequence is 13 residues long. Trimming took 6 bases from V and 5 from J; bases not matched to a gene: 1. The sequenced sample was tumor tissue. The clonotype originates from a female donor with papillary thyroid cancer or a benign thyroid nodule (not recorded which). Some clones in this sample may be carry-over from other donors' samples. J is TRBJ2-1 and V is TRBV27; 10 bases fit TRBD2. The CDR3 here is CASRLAGDNEQFF. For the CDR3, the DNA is TGTGCCAGCAGGCTAGCGGGAGACAATGAGCAGTTCTTC.